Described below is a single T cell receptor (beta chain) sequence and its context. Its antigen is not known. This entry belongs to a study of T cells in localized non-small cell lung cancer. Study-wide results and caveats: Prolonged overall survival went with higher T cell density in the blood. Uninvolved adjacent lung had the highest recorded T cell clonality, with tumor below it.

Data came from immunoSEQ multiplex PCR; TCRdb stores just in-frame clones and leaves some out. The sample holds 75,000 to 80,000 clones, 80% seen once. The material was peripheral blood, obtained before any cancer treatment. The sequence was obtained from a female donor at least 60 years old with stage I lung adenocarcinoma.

The CDR3 reads CAWSLYRGSYNSPLHF. The CDR3 region has the DNA TGTGCCTGGAGTTTGTACAGGGGCTCCTATAATTCACCCCTCCACTTT. This chain uses TRBV30 with TRBJ1-6; 7 nucleotides match TRBD1. Germline V CDR1 and CDR2: GTSNPN, SVGIG (reference sequence). With V trimmed by 2 bases and J by 0 bases, 4 bases remained unmatched. The CDR3 sequence is 16 residues long.